The source of this TCR beta chain is a study of sequential checkpoint blockade in melanoma. At the level of the study: Patients were randomized 1:1 to nivolumab-then-ipilimumab or ipilimumab-then-nivolumab first-line. Maintenance nivolumab came after either treatment sequence.

The germline CDR1 and CDR2 sequences are LNHDA and SQIVND (reference sequence). The CDR3 is 17 residues long. J gave up 4 bases and V 3 bases, and 10 bases lay outside the gene matches. Treatment indicated: randomized to nivolumab then ipilimumab (arm A) or the reverse (arm B). No patient had prior DNA-damaging chemotherapy. Sorted cells were live CD3+CD8+, lacking CD19 and CD56, from PBMCs. Using immunoSEQ multiplex PCR, the repertoire was profiled, and TCRdb retains in-frame clones only, with some absent. Found here are over 25,000 clones, roughly 77% of them singletons; the top ten hold less than 15%.

The V and J genes are TRBV19 and TRBJ2-1; 9 bases fit TRBD1. The origin of this receptor is a human donor with melanoma. This specimen consisted of CD8+ T cells sorted from blood (inferred from file names), obtained from a patient given nivolumab and ipilimumab in sequence. The CDR3 sequence: CASSMSNGDRAYNEQFF. The CDR3 DNA follows: TGTGCCAGTAGTATGTCTAATGGGGACAGGGCTTACAATGAGCAGTTCTTC.